This T cell receptor (beta chain) was obtained from a study of CD8 T cells in ankylosing spondylitis. TCRdb used MiXCR to reprocess the 5' RACE reads, holding one entry per CDR3 protein. The table lists around 90,000 distinct CDR3 sequences, roughly 27% of them singletons. Germline V gene data show CDR1 as SGHTA and CDR2 as FQGTGA. Deletions cut 5 bases from V and 6 bases from J, with 25 bases between. The CDR3 runs to 17 residues. Findings of the study overall: Prior work had noted some motif variants in reactive arthritis blood and synovial fluid.

This clonotype was recorded once. Its antigen is as yet unknown. The rearrangement joins TRBV7-3 to TRBJ1-1; TRBD1 might be the D (6 bases). Sequencing used blood, either unsorted or a sorted T cell fraction (not recorded which). This receptor was identified in a male donor with ankylosing spondylitis or in good health (not recorded which). CDR3 region: CASSPSNLGAGVPEAFF. The CDR3, as DNA: TGTGCCAGCAGCCCAAGTAACCTGGGGGCGGGCGTCCCTGAAGCTTTCTTT.